The text below deals with one T cell receptor beta chain. Its matching antigen is unknown. This sample includes further DNA sequences coding for the same CDR3. V was clipped by 5 bases and J by 0 bases, with 11 bases between them. Germline V gives CDR1 SEHNR, CDR2 FQNEAQ (reference sequence). The CDR3 extends over 14 amino acids. Naive CD8 cells lacked CD45RO, underwent positive selection for CCR7 and left out terminally differentiated effector memory CD45RA+ cells. Here immunoSEQ multiplex PCR was the method, and the copy in TCRdb shows in-frame clones only, minus some. The data show some 1,900,000 clones, over 85% seen once. This sample is part of a study of shared clonotypes between healthy human individuals. Findings and caveats of the study: Donors were few, which limited the genetic and exposure-history diversity represented. Between a few donors, naive CD4 clonotypes were shared at a level of approximately 5%.

The V call is TRBV7-9, the J call TRBJ2-7, with D maybe TRBD2 (6 bases). Sequencing was carried out using naive CD8+ T cells sorted from blood. The clonotype comes from a man between 18 and 35 years old in good health. CDR3 in amino acids: CASSPWDSSYEQYF. The CDR3 DNA reads TGTGCCAGCAGCCCCTGGGACTCCTCCTACGAGCAGTACTTC.